This T cell receptor beta chain was recorded in a study of prognosis after radiotherapy for stage I lung cancer. Study summary: About 7 patients had squamous cell carcinoma and eleven to twelve had adenocarcinoma. Concurrent therapy was given to no patient receiving stereotactic body radiotherapy. After radiotherapy, distant metastases were seen in a handful of patients (median about seven months), and no significant progression was seen in about 14.

Genomic DNA served as the source from which two-round multiplex PCR generated TCR beta CDR3 amplicons. It was primers specific to each TRBV and TRBJ gene that first-round PCR used. TCRdb called the multiplex PCR reads again in MiXCR, with one record for every CDR3 protein. The sample lists more than 30,000 distinct CDR3 sequences, over 40% occurring once. This clonotype was seen many times. Peripheral venous blood was drawn in approximately 6-milliliter volumes, with a draw taken at each of two separate time points. Sequencing used PBMCs, obtained before or after stereotactic body radiation therapy (not recorded which). This receptor was obtained from a donor aged 50 or older with non-small cell lung cancer.

The CDR3 DNA reads TGCGCCAGCAGCTTTGAAGGCTACAATGAGCAGTTCTTC. As protein: CASSFEGYNEQFF. The chain carries TRBV5-1 and TRBJ2-1, with D uncertain. Germline CDR1 is SGHRS and CDR2 is YFSETQ. The V end was cut by 2 bases, the J end by 3 bases, with 6 bases between. The CDR3 runs to 13 residues.